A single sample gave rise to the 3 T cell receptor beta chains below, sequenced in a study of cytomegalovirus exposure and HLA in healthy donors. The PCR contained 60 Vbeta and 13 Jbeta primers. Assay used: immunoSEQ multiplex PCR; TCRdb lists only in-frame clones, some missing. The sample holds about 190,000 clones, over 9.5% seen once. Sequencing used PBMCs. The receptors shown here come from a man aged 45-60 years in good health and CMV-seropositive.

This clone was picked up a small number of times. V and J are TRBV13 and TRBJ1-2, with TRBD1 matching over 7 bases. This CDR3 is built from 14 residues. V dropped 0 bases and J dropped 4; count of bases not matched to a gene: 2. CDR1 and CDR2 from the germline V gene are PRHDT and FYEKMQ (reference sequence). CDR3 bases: TGTGCCAGCAGCTTAGGGGAGGGGGCCTATGGCTACACCTTC. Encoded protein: CASSLGEGAYGYTF.

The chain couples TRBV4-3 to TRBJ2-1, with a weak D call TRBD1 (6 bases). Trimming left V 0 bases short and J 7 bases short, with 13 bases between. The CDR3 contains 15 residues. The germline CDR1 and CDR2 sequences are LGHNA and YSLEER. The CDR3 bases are TGCGCCAGCAGCCAAGATTCGACAGGATGGAATGAGCAGTTCTTC. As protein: CASSQDSTGWNEQFF.

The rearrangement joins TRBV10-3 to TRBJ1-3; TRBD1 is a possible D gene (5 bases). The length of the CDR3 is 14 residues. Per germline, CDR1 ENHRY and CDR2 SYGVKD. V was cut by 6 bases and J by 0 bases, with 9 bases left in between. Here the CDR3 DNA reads TGTGCCATCAGCTCGACAGACTCTGGAAACACCATATATTTT. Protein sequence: CAISSTDSGNTIYF.